The sequence of this T cell receptor (beta chain) was determined in a study of blood T cell repertoires in COVID-19. Overall study context: PBMCs, B-cell-depleted T cells, or T cells provided the cDNA or gDNA that made up the material.

Original data processing: Nucleated cell counts were estimated from reference gene primer amplification. Data came from immunoSEQ multiplex PCR; TCRdb stores just in-frame clones and leaves some out. V and J calls and clone size are as listed in that table; D and trimming were resolved from the DNA. The repertoire holds 200,000 to 250,000 clones, around 80% seen once, with roughly 1.3% in the top ten. Followed longitudinally, the Seattle patients had been enrolled during active infection. V trimming: 9 bases; J trimming: 0 bases; junction bases outside the gene matches: 3. Germline CDR1 is MNHEY and CDR2 is SMNVEV (reference sequence). CDR3 length: 14 residues.

The TCR sequence derives from a woman in her 30s with COVID-19, enrolled during active disease. This chain uses TRBV27 with TRBJ1-5; 9 bases are a match to TRBD1. Sample: peripheral blood. The CDR3 region is CASQDRGSNQPQHF. The CDR3 DNA is TGTGCCAGTCAGGACAGGGGTAGCAATCAGCCCCAGCATTTT.